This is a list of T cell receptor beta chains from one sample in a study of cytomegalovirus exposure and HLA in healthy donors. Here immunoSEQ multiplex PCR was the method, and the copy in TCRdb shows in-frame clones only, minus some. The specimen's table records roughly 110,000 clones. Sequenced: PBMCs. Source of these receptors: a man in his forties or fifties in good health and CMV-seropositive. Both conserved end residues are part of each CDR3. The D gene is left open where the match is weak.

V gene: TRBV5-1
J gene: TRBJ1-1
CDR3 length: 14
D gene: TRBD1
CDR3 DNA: TGCGCCAGCAGCCCTGGGACAGCTAACACTGAAGCTTTCTTT
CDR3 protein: CASSPGTANTEAFF

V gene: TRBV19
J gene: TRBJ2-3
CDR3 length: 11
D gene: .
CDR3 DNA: TGTGCCAGTAACGGACACCATACGCAGTATTTT
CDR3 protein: CASNGHHTQYF

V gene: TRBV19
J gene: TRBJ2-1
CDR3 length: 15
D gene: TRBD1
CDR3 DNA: TGTGCCAGTAGTAAGCGGGGACAGGGAGATTATGAGCAGTTCTTC
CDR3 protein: CASSKRGQGDYEQFF

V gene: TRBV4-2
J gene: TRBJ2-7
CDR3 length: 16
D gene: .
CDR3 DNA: TGTGCCAGCAGCCAGGCTTGGGGGCTGAGCTCCTACGAGCAGTACTTC
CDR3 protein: CASSQAWGLSSYEQYF

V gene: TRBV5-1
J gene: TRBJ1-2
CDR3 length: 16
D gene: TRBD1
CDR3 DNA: TGCGCCAGCAGCTTGGGCCCCGGGACAGGGGAATATGGCTACACCTTC
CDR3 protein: CASSLGPGTGEYGYTF

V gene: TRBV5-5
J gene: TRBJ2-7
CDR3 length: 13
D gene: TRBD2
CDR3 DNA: TGTGCCAGCGCGTGGCGGGAGGGCTACGAGCAGTACTTC
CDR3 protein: CASAWREGYEQYF

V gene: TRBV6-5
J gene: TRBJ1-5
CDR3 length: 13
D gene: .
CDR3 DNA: TGTGCCAGCAGCGACAGGTCGGGGCAGCCCCAGCATTTT
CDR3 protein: CASSDRSGQPQHF

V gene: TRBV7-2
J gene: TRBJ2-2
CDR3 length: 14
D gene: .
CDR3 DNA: TGTGCCAGCAGCTTACTCTGGGGCAACGGGGAGCTGTTTTTT
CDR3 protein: CASSLLWGNGELFF

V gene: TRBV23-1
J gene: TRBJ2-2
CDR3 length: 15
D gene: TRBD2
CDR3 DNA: TGCGCCAGCAGGACTGGGGGGGCGAACACCGGGGAGCTGTTTTTT
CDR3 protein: CASRTGGANTGELFF

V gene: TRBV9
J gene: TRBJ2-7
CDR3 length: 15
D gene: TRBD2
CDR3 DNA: TGTGCCAGCAGCGTAGCAGCGGGAGATAATTACGAGCAGTACTTC
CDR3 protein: CASSVAAGDNYEQYF

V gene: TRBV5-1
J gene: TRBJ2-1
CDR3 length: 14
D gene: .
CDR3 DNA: TGCGCCAGCAGTCCCCCGAGCTCCTACAATGAGCAGTTCTTC
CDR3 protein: CASSPPSSYNEQFF

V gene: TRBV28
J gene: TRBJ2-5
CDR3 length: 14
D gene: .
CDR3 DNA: TGTGCCAGCAGTTTATCGGGGGATGCAGAGACCCAGTACTTC
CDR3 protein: CASSLSGDAETQYF

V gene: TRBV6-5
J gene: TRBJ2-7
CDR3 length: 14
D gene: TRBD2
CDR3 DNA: TGTGCCAGCAGTTACACTAGCGGGAGCAACGAGCAGTACTTC
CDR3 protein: CASSYTSGSNEQYF

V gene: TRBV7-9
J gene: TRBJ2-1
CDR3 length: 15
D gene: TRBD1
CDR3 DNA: TGTGCCAGCAGCTCGGGACAGAGCTCCTACAATGAGCAGTTCTTC
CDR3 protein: CASSSGQSSYNEQFF

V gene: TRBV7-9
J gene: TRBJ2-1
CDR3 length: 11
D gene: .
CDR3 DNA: TGTGCCAGCAGCTTAACGGGTGAGCAGTTCTTC
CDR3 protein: CASSLTGEQFF

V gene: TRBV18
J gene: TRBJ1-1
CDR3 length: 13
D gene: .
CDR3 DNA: TGTGCCAGCTCACCACCGTCAGGGGTAGAAGCTTTCTTT
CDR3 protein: CASSPPSGVEAFF

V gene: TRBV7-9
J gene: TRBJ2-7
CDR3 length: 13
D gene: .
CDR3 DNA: TGTGCCAGCAGTTCGACAGGAGCCTACGAGCAGTACTTC
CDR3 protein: CASSSTGAYEQYF

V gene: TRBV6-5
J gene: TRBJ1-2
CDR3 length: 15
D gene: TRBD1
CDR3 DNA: TGTGCCAGCAGTTACACACGGGACAGGGGCTATGGCTACACCTTC
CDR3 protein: CASSYTRDRGYGYTF

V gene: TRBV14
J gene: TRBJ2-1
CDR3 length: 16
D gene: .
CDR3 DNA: TGTGCCAGCAGCCAAGATAGCCTCGCAGGGTACAATGAGCAGTTCTTC
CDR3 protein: CASSQDSLAGYNEQFF

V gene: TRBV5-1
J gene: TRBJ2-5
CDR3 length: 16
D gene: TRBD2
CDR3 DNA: TGCGCCAGCAGCGCGGGACTAGAGAGCCTACAAGAGACCCAGTACTTC
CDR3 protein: CASSAGLESLQETQYF

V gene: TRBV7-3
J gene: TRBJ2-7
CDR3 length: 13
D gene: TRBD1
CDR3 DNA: TGTGCCAGCAGCCGAGACAGGGGCGGCGAGCAGTACTTC
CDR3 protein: CASSRDRGGEQYF

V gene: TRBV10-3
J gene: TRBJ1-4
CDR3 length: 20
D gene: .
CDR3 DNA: TGTGCCATCAGTGATTCTGCGGGACGGAACTTCTTTGCAACTAATGAAAAACTGTTTTTT
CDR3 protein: CAISDSAGRNFFATNEKLFF

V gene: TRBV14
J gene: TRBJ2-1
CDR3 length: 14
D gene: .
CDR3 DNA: TGTGCCAGCAGCCCCTGGACAGTCAACAATGAGCAGTTCTTC
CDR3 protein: CASSPWTVNNEQFF

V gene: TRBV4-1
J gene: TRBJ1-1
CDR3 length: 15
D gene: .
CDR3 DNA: TGCGCCAGCAGCCAACAGGGTTTCTCGAACACTGAAGCTTTCTTT
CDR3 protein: CASSQQGFSNTEAFF